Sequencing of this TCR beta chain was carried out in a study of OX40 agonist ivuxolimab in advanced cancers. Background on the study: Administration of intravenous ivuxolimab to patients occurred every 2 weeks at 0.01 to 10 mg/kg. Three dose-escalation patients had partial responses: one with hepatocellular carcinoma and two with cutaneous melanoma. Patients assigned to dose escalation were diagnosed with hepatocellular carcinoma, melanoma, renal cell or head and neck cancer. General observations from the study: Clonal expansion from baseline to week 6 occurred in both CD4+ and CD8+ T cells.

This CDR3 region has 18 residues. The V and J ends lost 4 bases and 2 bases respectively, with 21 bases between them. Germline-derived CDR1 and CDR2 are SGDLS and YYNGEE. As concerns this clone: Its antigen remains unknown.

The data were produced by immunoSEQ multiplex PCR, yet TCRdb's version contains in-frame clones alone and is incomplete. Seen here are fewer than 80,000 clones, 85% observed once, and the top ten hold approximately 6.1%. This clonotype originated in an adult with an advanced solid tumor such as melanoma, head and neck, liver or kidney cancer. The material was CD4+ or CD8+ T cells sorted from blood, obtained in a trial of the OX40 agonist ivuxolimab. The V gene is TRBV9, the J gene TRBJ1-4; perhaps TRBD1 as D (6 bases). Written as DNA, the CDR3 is TGTGCCAGCAGCCCTCGATCAGGGGTTGGCGGGACTAATGAAAAACTGTTTTTT. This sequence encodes CASSPRSGVGGTNEKLFF.